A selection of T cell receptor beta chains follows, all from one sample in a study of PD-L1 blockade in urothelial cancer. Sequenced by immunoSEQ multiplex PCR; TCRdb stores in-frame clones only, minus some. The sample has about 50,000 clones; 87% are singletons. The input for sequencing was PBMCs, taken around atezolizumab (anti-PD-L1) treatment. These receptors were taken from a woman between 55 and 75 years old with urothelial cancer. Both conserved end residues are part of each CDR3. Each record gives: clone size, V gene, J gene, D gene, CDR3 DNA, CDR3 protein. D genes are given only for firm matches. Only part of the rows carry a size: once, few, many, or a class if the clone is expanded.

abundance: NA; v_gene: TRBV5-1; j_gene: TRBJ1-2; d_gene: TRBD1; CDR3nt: TGCGCCAGCAGCCCAGACAGGGCCCGTGGCTACACCTTC; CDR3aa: CASSPDRARGYTF
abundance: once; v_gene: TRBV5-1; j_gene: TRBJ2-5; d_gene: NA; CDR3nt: TGCGCCAGCAGCTTGGGTTCGACCCCCGACAGACAAGAGACCCAGTACTTC; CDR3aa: CASSLGSTPDRQETQYF
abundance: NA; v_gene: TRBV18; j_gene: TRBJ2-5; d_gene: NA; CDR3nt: TGTGCCAGCTCACCACCCAGCCAAGAGACCCAGTACTTC; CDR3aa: CASSPPSQETQYF
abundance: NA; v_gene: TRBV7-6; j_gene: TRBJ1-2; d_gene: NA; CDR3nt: TGTGCCAGCAGCTTAGGGGGTGGGGCCGGCTACACCTTC; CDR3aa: CASSLGGGAGYTF
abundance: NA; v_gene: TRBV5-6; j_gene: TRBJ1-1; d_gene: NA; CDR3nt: TGTGCCAGCAGCTTGGTGGTCGGTGAAGCTTTCTTT; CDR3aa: CASSLVVGEAFF
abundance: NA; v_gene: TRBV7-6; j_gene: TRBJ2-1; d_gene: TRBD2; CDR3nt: TGTGCCAGCAGCTTACTAGCGGGGGGGCGGAACGAGCAGTTCTTC; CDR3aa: CASSLLAGGRNEQFF
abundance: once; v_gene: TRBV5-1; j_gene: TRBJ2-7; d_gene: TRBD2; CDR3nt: TGCGCCAGCAGCTTGGCCCGGGGGGCCTACGAGCAGTACTTC; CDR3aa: CASSLARGAYEQYF
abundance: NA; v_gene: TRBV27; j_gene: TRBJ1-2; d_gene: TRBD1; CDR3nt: TGTGCCAGCAGTTTATCAGGGACAGGAATCTTCTATGGCTACACCTTC; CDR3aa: CASSLSGTGIFYGYTF
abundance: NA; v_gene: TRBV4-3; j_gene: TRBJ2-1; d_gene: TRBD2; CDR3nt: TGCGCCAGCAGCCAGTATCGAGCGGGAGGCTATGAGCAGTTCTTC; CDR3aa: CASSQYRAGGYEQFF
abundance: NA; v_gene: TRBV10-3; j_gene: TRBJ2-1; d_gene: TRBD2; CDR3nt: TGTGCCATCACTTCCCTAGCGGGGAGCTCCTACAATGAGCAGTTCTTC; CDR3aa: CAITSLAGSSYNEQFF
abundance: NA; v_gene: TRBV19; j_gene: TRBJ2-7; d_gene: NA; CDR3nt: TGTGCCAGTTCCTTAAGGCTCCGAGGAACCTACGAGCAGTACTTC; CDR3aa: CASSLRLRGTYEQYF
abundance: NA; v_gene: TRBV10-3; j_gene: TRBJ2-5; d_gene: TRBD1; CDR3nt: TGTGCCATCAATGGACAGGATAAAGAGACCCAGTACTTC; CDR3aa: CAINGQDKETQYF
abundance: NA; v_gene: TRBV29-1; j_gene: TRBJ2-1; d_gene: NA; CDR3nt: TGCAGCGTTGACGATTTAACTCTCTACAATGAGCAGTTCTTC; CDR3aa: CSVDDLTLYNEQFF
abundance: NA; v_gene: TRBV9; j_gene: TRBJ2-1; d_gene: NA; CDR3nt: TGTGCCAGCAGCCCGACTTACACAGGGAATGAGCAGTTCTTC; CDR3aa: CASSPTYTGNEQFF
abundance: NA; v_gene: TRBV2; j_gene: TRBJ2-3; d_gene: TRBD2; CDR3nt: TGTGCCAGCAGCTCGAGAGCGGGGGCGGCTACAGATACGCAGTATTTT; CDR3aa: CASSSRAGAATDTQYF
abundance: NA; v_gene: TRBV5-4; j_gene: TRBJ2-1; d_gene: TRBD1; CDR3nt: TGTGCCAGCAGCCAGGGGACAGCAACAATATCCTACAATGAGCAGTTCTTC; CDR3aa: CASSQGTATISYNEQFF
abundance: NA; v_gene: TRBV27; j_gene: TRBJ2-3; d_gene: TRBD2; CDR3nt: TGTGCCAGCAGCCCTTTAGCGGGGGGTAGCACAGATACGCAGTATTTT; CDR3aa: CASSPLAGGSTDTQYF
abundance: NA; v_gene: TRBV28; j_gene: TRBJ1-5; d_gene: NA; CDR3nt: TGTGCCAGCAGTTCCCCCCTGCCCCAGCATTTT; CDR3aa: CASSSPLPQHF
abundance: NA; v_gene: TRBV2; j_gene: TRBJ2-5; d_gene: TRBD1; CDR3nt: TGTGCCAGCAACCTGGGACAGATGGACGGGGAGACCCAGTACTTC; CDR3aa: CASNLGQMDGETQYF
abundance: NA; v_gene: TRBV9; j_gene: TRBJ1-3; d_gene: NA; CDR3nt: TGTGCCAGCAGCGCCGGGGGGGGCTCTGGAAACACCATATATTTT; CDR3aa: CASSAGGGSGNTIYF
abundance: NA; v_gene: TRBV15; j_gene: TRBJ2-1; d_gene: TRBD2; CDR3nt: TGTGCCACCAGAGGGGACTACTCGTACAATGAGCAGTTCTTC; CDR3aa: CATRGDYSYNEQFF
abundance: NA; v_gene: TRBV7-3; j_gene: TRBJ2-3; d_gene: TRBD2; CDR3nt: TGTGCCAGCAGCATAGCGGGGGCCACAGATACGCAGTATTTT; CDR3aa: CASSIAGATDTQYF
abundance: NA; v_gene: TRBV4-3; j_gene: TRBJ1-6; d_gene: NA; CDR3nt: TGCGCCAGCAGCCAGACAGAGGCTCTTCATGATTATAATTCACCCCTCCACTTT; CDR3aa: CASSQTEALHDYNSPLHF
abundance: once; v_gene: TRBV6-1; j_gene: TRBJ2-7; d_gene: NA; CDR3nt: TGTGCCAGCAGTGAATCTCTAGAGGACGAGCAGTACTTC; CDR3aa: CASSESLEDEQYF
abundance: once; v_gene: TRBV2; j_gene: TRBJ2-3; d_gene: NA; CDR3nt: TGTGCCAGCAGTGAACTATCGCCAGGGCCTATTAGCACAGATACGCAGTATTTT; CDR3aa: CASSELSPGPISTDTQYF
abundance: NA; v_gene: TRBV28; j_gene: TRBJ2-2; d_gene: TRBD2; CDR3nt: TGTGCCAGCAAGGCGGGAGGTAGCACCGGGGAGCTGTTTTTT; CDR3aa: CASKAGGSTGELFF
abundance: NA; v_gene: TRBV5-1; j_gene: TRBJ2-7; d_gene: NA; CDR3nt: TGCGCCAGCAGCTTAAGCACCTCCTACGAGCAGTACTTC; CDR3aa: CASSLSTSYEQYF
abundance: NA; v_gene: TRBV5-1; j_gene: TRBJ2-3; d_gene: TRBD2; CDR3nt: TGCGCCAGCAGCTTGTTGGGACTAGCGGGATGGGGAGGAGATACGCAGTATTTT; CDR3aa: CASSLLGLAGWGGDTQYF
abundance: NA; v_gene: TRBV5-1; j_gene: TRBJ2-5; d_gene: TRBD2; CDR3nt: TGCGCCAGCAGCTTGGGTGGCGGGGGGTACCAAGAGACCCAGTACTTC; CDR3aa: CASSLGGGGYQETQYF
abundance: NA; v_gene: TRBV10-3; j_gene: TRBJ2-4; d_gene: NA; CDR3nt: TGTGCCATCAGTGAAGCCCCGTGGGGACTAGCCAAAAACATTCAGTACTTC; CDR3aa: CAISEAPWGLAKNIQYF
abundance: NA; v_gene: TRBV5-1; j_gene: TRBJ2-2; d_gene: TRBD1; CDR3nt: TGCGCCAGCAGCCCCGGACAGGGAAGAAGGGCCGGGGAGCTGTTTTTT; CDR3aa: CASSPGQGRRAGELFF
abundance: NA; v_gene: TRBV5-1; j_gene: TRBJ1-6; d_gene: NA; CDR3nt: TGCGCCAGCAGCTTCGGGGGGCGCTACTATAATTCACCCCTCCACTTT; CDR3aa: CASSFGGRYYNSPLHF
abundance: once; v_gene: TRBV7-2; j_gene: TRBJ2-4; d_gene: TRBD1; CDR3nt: TGTGCCAGCAGTCGGGACAGGGGGGTTTTGGCCAAAAACATTCAGTACTTC; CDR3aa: CASSRDRGVLAKNIQYF
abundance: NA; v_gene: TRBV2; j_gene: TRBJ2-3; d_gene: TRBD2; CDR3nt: TGTGCCAGCAGATACCGGGGGGGCGCAGATACGCAGTATTTT; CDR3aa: CASRYRGGADTQYF
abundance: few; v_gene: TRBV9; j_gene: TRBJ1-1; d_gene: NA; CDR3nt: TGTGCCAGCAGCCCATGGGGGGGTCTGAACACTGAAGCTTTCTTT; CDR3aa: CASSPWGGLNTEAFF
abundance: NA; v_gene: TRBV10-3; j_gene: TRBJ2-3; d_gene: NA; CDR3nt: TGTGCCATCAGTGAGGAGGGGGGGCCCACAGATACGCAGTATTTT; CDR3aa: CAISEEGGPTDTQYF
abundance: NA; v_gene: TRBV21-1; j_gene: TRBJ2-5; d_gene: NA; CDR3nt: TGTGCCAGCAGCCTGTGGGGACTTAACCAAGAGACCCAGTACTTC; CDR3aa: CASSLWGLNQETQYF
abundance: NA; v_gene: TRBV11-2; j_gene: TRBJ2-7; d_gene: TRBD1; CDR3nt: TGTGCCAGCAGCCCACAGGGGCGGCTTTCCGCCTACTTC; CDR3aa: CASSPQGRLSAYF
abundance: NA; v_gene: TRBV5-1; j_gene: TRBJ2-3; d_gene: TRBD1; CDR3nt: TGCGCCAGCAGCCCGGACAGGGGGGCAGATACGCAGTATTTT; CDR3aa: CASSPDRGADTQYF
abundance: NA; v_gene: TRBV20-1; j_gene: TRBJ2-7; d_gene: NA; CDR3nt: TGCAGTACATCCCCTGCCACCGAGCAGTACTTC; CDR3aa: CSTSPATEQYF
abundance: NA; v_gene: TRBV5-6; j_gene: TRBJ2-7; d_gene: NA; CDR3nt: TGTGCCAGCAGCCTCCCGTTCGGCTCCTACGAGCAGTACTTC; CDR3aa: CASSLPFGSYEQYF
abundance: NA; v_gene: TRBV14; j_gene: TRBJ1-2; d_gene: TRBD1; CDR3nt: TGTGCCAGCAGACGGACAGGGTTTAACTATGGCTACACCTTC; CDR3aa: CASRRTGFNYGYTF
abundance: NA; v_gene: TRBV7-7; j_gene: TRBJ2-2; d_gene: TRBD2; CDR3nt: TGTGCCAGCAGCTTAGCGGGAGGGCCGCTCGGGGAGCTGTTTTTT; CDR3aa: CASSLAGGPLGELFF
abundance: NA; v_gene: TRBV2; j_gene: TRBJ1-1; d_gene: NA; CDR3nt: TGTGCCAGCAAGGAGTACACTGAAGCTTTCTTT; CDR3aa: CASKEYTEAFF
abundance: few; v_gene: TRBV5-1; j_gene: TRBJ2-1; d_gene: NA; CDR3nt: TGCGCCAGCAGTAGGGACATTTGGAATGAGCAGTTCTTC; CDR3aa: CASSRDIWNEQFF
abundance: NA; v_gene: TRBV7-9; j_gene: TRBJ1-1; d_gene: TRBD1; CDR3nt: TGTGCCAGCAGCTTGGACAGGGTATCTGAAGCTTTCTTT; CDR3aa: CASSLDRVSEAFF
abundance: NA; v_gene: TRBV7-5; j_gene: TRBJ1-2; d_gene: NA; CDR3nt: TGTGCCAGAAGCCCGCGACAGGGGGCTATCGGTGCTCGCTATGGCTACACCTTC; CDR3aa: CARSPRQGAIGARYGYTF
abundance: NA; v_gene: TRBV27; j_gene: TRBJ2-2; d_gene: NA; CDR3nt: TGTGCCAGCAGGGGTGCGGGGGCCACGAACACCGGGGAGCTGTTTTTT; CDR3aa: CASRGAGATNTGELFF
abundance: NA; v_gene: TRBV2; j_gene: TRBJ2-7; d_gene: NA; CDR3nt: TGTGCCAGCAGCGAGACAGGCGCATACGAGCAGTACTTC; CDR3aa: CASSETGAYEQYF
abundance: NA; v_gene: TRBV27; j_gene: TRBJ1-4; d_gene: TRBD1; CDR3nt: TGTGCCAGCAGCCCACAGGGGGGGAATGAAAAACTGTTTTTT; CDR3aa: CASSPQGGNEKLFF
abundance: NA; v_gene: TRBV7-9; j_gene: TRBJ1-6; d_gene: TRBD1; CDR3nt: TGTGCCAGCAGCTTATCGGACAGGTTTAATTCACCCCTCCACTTT; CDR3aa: CASSLSDRFNSPLHF
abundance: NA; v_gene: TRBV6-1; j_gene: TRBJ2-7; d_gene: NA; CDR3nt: TGTGCCAGCACCGAAGGTCCGGGCTCCTACGAGCAGTACTTC; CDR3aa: CASTEGPGSYEQYF
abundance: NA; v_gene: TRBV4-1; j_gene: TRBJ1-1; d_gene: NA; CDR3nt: TGCGCCAGCAGCAAAACACAAGGGGGGGATAATGAAGCTTTCTTT; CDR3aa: CASSKTQGGDNEAFF
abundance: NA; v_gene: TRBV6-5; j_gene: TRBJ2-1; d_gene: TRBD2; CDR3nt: TGTGCCAGCAGTGCTACTAGCGGGGGGGCCCATGAGCAGTTCTTC; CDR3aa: CASSATSGGAHEQFF
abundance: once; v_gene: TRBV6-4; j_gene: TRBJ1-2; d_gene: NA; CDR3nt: TGTGCCAGCAGAAGATCAGGGAATGGGTATGGCTACACCTTC; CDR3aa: CASRRSGNGYGYTF
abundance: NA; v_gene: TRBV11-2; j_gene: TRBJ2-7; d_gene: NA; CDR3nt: TGTGCCAGCAGCTTCGGATACAGCCAGGCCTACGAGCAGTACTTC; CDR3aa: CASSFGYSQAYEQYF
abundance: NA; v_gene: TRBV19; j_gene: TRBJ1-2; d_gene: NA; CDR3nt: TGTGCCAGTAGTATCCTATTGCGGAGGCCTCTGGGAGGCTACACCTTC; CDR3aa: CASSILLRRPLGGYTF